The present entry profiles one T cell receptor beta chain with its context. What it binds is not known. This sample was included in a study of beta chain features in type 1 diabetes. Study-wide background: Sorted cells, more than 95,000,000 in number, were examined across all samples.

The CDR3 length is 16 residues. Looked up from germline, CDR1 is SGDLS and CDR2 is YYNGEE. J lost 3 bases, V lost 4 bases, and 11 bases had no gene match. Markers CD45RO/CCR7/CD25/CD127/CD95/CD27 served to sort CD4+ naive, central memory, regulatory and stem cell-like memory cells. Sequencing targeted expressed TCRB transcripts, as all isolated RNA had been reverse transcribed. About 1.1 million reads, on average, came from each of the stem cell-like memory T cell samples. The repertoire was sequenced with immunoSEQ multiplex PCR; TCRdb's copy has only in-frame clones and lacks some. The sample lists tens of thousands of clones; 55% to 70% were seen once. The study's findings and limits: Type 1 diabetes patients had moderately but significantly shorter TCRB CDR3s in all four CD4+ subsets.

The specimen was stem cell memory CD4+ T cells from blood. The clonotype comes from a woman between 35 and 50 years old with type 1 diabetes. The genes are TRBV9 and TRBJ2-3, with TRBD2 identical over 7 bases. In nucleotides, the CDR3 is TGTGCCAGCAGCCCTAACGGGAGGCGCACGACAGATACGCAGTATTTT. Protein product: CASSPNGRRTTDTQYF.